This paragraph covers one T cell receptor (beta chain) sequence. Its antigen is unknown. Via the germline V gene (reference sequence), CDR1 is SEHNR and CDR2 FQNEAQ. The CDR3 contains 19 residues, cysteine and phenylalanine counted. The read is trimmed to its CDR3 DNA, 57 bases read in frame from base 1. V was cut back by 1 base and J by 0 bases, leaving a gap of 19 bases between them. The library was built by means of the immunoSEQ multiplex PCR assay. A mixture of 60 forward primers for TCR Vbeta segments and 13 reverse primers for TCR Jbeta segments was used in the multiplex PCR. The CDR3 region of rearranged TCR beta genes was amplified from genomic DNA by a multiplex PCR assay. The amplified TCR beta libraries were sequenced on the Illumina HiSeq System as 87-base-pair reads. Under the source paper's analysis protocol: A later analysis tallied tens of millions of unique TCR beta chains across the 650 to 750 repertoires, and approximately 9.9 million of those chains were shared by two or more donors. A nearest-neighbor algorithm error-corrected the raw reads and collapsed the reads into unique sequences, merging closely related sequences to remove PCR and sequencing errors. V, D and J gene segments were assigned by aligning CDR3 sequences to IMGT reference sequences. Each retained sequence needed at least a six-nucleotide match to both a V gene segment and a J gene segment. A rearrangement counted as productive if the CDR3 had no stop codons and remained in frame with V and J, and every other rearrangement counted as non-productive. CDR3 was defined by IMGT convention, running from the second conserved V-encoded cysteine to the conserved J-encoded phenylalanine. The earlier analysis of roughly 590 of the donors excluded any sequence lacking an unambiguous match to a single V gene segment. An earlier analysis of fewer than 750 of the donors called V segments functional above 56.7% productive rearrangements and segregating when the between-donor standard deviation exceeded 5%. To diagnose cytomegalovirus status from the catalog of TCR beta chain sequences, a statistical classification framework was built. A later analysis assigned V and J genes by comparing TCR nucleotide sequences with IMGT/GENE-DB human TR gene sequences. A later analysis assigned CDR3 sequences and most-parsimonious VDJ recombination scenarios with the TCRdist pipeline. In a later analysis, each TCR beta chain was defined by its CDR3 amino acid sequence together with its V-gene family, and reads lacking a unique V-gene family were excluded. A later analysis removed 592 highly shared, low-generation-probability nucleotide sequences to deal with suspected cross-contamination and a sequencing artifact. A later analysis calculated a clonal expansion index for each public chain from normalized within-repertoire ranks of inferred template counts. In a later analysis, generation probabilities were computed with a VDJ recombination model fitted to out-of-frame rearrangements, and the resulting probabilities were checked against IGoR. Hypergeometric tests were used in a later analysis to score TCR-TCR, TCR-HLA and TCR-CMV co-occurrence, with a repertoire-size bias correction applied to the TCR pairs. In a later analysis, false discovery rates were estimated by permuting HLA or CMV assignments 20 times. In a later analysis, co-occurring TCRs were grouped using DBSCAN, with TCRdist sequence similarity added in when clustering inside HLA-allele-positive subsets. For co-occurrence clustering, repertoires with fewer than 30,000 or more than 120,000 public chains were excluded, along with about five repertoires with anomalous nucleotide sharing. What TCRdb holds here is the immuneACCESS table cut down to in-frame rearrangements. Part of the clones is not present; checked against another copy, under half of the missing clones reflect an unresolved V gene, and the others are unexplained. The V and J calls and the clone size are those of that table, but D and trimming were determined from the DNA. In this sample's table one finds roughly 60,000 clones. 3.5% to 4% of the sample lies in the top ten.

The sample originates from a study of cytomegalovirus exposure and HLA in healthy donors listed by TCRdb under 2017. In terms of the full investigation: An earlier analysis of some 600 of the donors reported approximately 300 Gb of sequence data and approximately 120 million unique TCR beta sequences obtained from 150 million to 200 million T cells. In the later analysis, no new phenotypic data were used to find candidate immune exposures; instead, reliance was placed on TCR beta sequences and their occurrence across donors. High-throughput TCR immunosequencing, statistical association of individual TCRs with disease status, and machine learning were combined to predict cytomegalovirus infection status. To decide whether each TCR beta V gene segment behaved as functional or pseudogenic, an earlier analysis of over 500 of the donors relied on high-throughput TCR beta sequencing. Donor age, sex, ethnicity and CMV serostatus were compiled together with the repertoire data. In a later genetic analysis, genome-wide SNP genotypes for about three fifths of the roughly 670 donors were used, and that subset was treated as a discovery cohort. The study used immunosequencing to profile the T cell repertoires of more than 650 subjects and linked those repertoires to cytomegalovirus serostatus. An early release covering some 640 HLA-typed donors comprised about 290 gigabases of sequencing data and around 86 million unique TCR sequences. Every repertoire in the discovery cohort had been generated on one and the same sequencing platform. Among roughly 400 genotyped donors of the cohort, an average of around 240,000 unique TCR beta nucleotide sequences were sequenced per donor, 15% to 20% of them non-productive. To study patterns of TCR occurrence, a later analysis re-analyzed previously published TCR beta repertoires from more than 550 donors and added high-resolution HLA genotyping. Typing coverage varied by locus: roughly 629-630 donors for A, B, C, DRB1 and DQB1; some 520 for DQA1; approximately 570 for DPA1; roughly 470 for DPB1. HLA typing covered class I and class II loci at four-digit resolution. Of the approximately 370 genotyped donors, 80% to 90% were placed in the genetic ancestry cluster associated with self-reported Caucasian donors. In addition to the first cohort of about 650 subjects, a separate validation cohort of approximately 130 different subjects was used. About 5 DR-DQ haplotypes were handled as single units for association and clustering, since linkage in the cohort was strong. The study aimed to test whether cataloging public T cell receptors could reveal signatures of past pathogen exposure. Broad study findings and their caveats: Linkage disequilibrium might explain the correlated functional status among segregating V segments, but an unknown experimental factor could not be ruled out. Most TCR sequences were seen in very few donors, while some public TCRs were found in many individuals. In this cohort, only TCR beta chains were sequenced, and detectable features were limited by the absence of alpha or paired-chain data. In a later genetic analysis, fewer N-insertions in productive TCRs were reported among donors in an Asian-associated ancestry cluster than the roughly 640-donor mean. The presence/absence analyses assumed that sequencing depth was roughly uniform across donors, and that assumption may not be true. In a later analysis, most CMV-associated TCR beta chains were found to appear HLA-restricted, with HLA associations seemingly driven largely by CMV exposure. Because HLA typing was unavailable for some donors at each locus, only the typed subset was used in association tests. The only immune exposure information available for the cohort was CMV serostatus. An earlier analysis of roughly 570 of the donors showed that most TCR beta V segments appeared in productive rearrangements either about 87% or about 30% of the time, which broadly matched IMGT annotations. A cluster of highly shared sequence variants was judged likely to represent a technical artifact of the sequencing pipeline. In a later analysis, HLA-associated TCR beta chains were found to be more clonally expanded and to have lower generation probabilities than equally common non-associated chains. In a later analysis, several top co-occurrence clusters were reported to appear linked to parvovirus B19, influenza, CMV and Epstein-Barr virus. The earlier analysis of approximately 560 of the donors excluded fewer than 20 rarely observed V segments, including chromosome 9 orphons, because counts were too low. The classifier was reported to diagnose cytomegalovirus status with high specificity and sensitivity in both the original cohort and the validation cohort. V-gene and J-gene trimming of TCR beta chains was associated with a missense DCLRE1C variant in a later genetic analysis, and the association was replicated in an independent cohort. A later analysis associated 15,000 or so TCR beta sequences with specific HLA alleles at a false discovery rate of 0.05. In a later analysis, TCR association rates were found to vary across HLA loci, with the most associated TCRs seen for DRB1 alleles and the fewest for HLA-C alleles. Three of the identified cytomegalovirus-associated TCR beta chains were confirmed in vitro to be specific for cytomegalovirus antigens. Assigning TCR associations to individual alleles was difficult when HLA alleles, especially DR and DQ, strongly co-occurred. According to the authors, the approach could potentially be generalized to other disease states and immunological phenotypes. Some IMGT-functional V segments, including TRBV6-2 and TRBV6-3, could not be distinguished by the 87-base-pair reads and were therefore excluded. The study gave a list of around 170 TCR beta chains associated with cytomegalovirus. A further reported finding was that TCR beta sequences accurately predicted the HLA-A and HLA-B alleles for most subjects in the first cohort.

In total, 500 to 700 healthy bone marrow donors made up the cohort. Cohort members were all nominally healthy when sampled, although unrecorded immune exposures were likely present. The donor was CMV seronegative and belonged to the group of 350 or so seronegative cohort members. A peripheral blood sample was collected from each donor, and TCR beta sequencing was performed on peripheral blood mononuclear cells. The Qiagen DNeasy Blood Extraction Kit was used to extract genomic DNA from the blood cell samples. This TCR derives from a male donor in good health and CMV-seronegative. Sequences were obtained from PBMCs. The chain is made from TRBV7-9 and TRBJ1-3, with the identity of the D gene unclear. The sequence in DNA is TGTGCCAGCAGCTTAGGTCTACAGCTTACCGAAAGCTCTGGAAACACCATATATTTT. It specifies CASSLGLQLTESSGNTIYF.